This TCR beta chain is drawn from a study of shared clonotypes between healthy human individuals. Here immunoSEQ multiplex PCR was the method, and the copy in TCRdb shows in-frame clones only, minus some. The table includes about 2.2 million clones, 80% to 95% detected once. With V trimmed by 5 bases and J by 2 bases, 10 bases remained unmatched. This CDR3 has 16 residues. CDR1 SEHNR and CDR2 FQNEAQ come from the germline V gene (reference sequence). Terminally differentiated effector memory CD45RA+ cells were excluded from the naive CD8 cells, which were CD45RO-negative and positively selected for CCR7.

The sequence was collected from a man in his late teens or twenties in good health. Some clones in this sample may be carry-over from other donors' samples. The chain employs TRBV7-9 and TRBJ2-3, with 7 bases matching TRBD1. The material sequenced was naive CD8+ T cells from PBMCs. The CDR3 loop is CASSPPDRLPTDTQYF. The CDR3, as DNA: TGTGCCAGCAGCCCACCGGACAGGCTACCCACAGATACGCAGTATTTT.